Below are 8 T cell receptor beta chains sequenced from a single sample in a study of cytomegalovirus exposure and HLA in healthy donors. The study ran its PCR with 60 Vbeta and 13 Jbeta primers. This table comes from immunoSEQ multiplex PCR, and its TCRdb copy is limited to in-frame clones, with some not included. The table shows nearly 200,000 clones, with over 70% occurring only once. The sequenced sample was PBMCs. The receptors stem from a man aged 25-40 years in good health and CMV-seronegative.

The V call is TRBV11-2, the J call TRBJ2-1; D uncertain. Germline V lookup: CDR1 SGHAT, CDR2 FQNNGV. Trimming left V 2 bases short and J 8 bases short, with 13 bases between. The CDR3 is 14 residues long. This chain's CDR3 is CASSLWSNTDEQFF. The CDR3 DNA reads as TGTGCCAGCAGCTTATGGAGTAACACGGATGAGCAGTTCTTC.

This sequence joins TRBV7-2 and TRBJ2-2, with D uncertain. CDR1 is SGHTA, CDR2 FQGNSA, per germline. The length of the CDR3 is 17 residues. V was trimmed by 3 bases and J by 3 bases, leaving 17 bases between them. As DNA, the CDR3 is TGTGCCAGCAGCTTGGAACGGAAGCGCGCGGACACCGGGGAGCTGTTTTTT. This codes for CASSLERKRADTGELFF.

The chain employs TRBV15 and TRBJ2-7, with TRBD2 as a possible D gene (5 bases). Per the germline V gene, CDR1 is LNHNV and CDR2 is YYDKDF (reference sequence). The V and J ends lost 0 bases and 4 bases respectively, with 16 bases between them. The CDR3 extends over 16 amino acids. The DNA for the CDR3 is TGTGCCACCAGCAGAGATTTCGGGGAGAGGGCTTACGAGCAGTACTTC. It codes for CATSRDFGERAYEQYF.

This clone was counted a single time. The CDR3 loop is CASSQAETQYF. CDR3 nucleotide sequence: TGTGCCAGCAGCCAAGCTGAGACCCAGTACTTC. The chain joins TRBV14 to TRBJ2-5; D not resolved. V shed 1 base and J shed 5 bases, with 2 bases lying between them. There are 11 residues in the CDR3. Germline-derived CDR1 and CDR2 are SGHDN and FVKESK.

Only one count was recorded for this clone. The V gene is TRBV30, the J gene TRBJ2-7; D uncertain. Germline CDR1 GTSNPN, CDR2 SVGIG (reference sequence). This CDR3 contains 13 residues. Trimming took 4 bases from V and 3 from J, leaving 13 bases between them. The CDR3 DNA reads as TGTGCCTGGACACCAGGCCTACTCTACGAGCAGTACTTC. It is translated as CAWTPGLLYEQYF.

The chain couples TRBV6-5 to TRBJ2-7; TRBD2 might be the D (7 bases). V lost 0 bases to trimming and J lost 2 bases, with 11 bases between them. The germline gives CDR1 MNHEY, CDR2 SVGAGI. This CDR3 has 15 residues. The CDR3: CASSYSSGGTYEQYF. The CDR3 nucleotides read TGTGCCAGCAGTTACTCTTCGGGGGGCACCTACGAGCAGTACTTC.

The chain combines TRBV2 with TRBJ2-7; 8 bases are a match to TRBD1. This CDR3 contains 14 residues. CDR1 SNHLY and CDR2 FYNNEI come from the germline V gene. Unmatched junction bases numbered 10, after V lost 9 bases and J lost 3 bases. In DNA, the CDR3 is TGTGCCAGTTCGCCGGGACAGGCGGACTACGAGCAGTACTTC. Protein: CASSPGQADYEQYF.

Concerning this clone: Other DNA sequences within the sample encode an identical CDR3. The rearrangement uses TRBV15 and TRBJ1-5; tentatively, D is TRBD1 (5 bases). In germline, CDR1 is LNHNV, CDR2 YYDKDF (reference sequence). CDR3 length: 14 residues. V was clipped by 1 base and J by 4 bases, with 8 bases between them. The CDR3 reads CATSRGQINQPQHF. The CDR3, as DNA: TGTGCCACCAGCAGAGGACAGATAAATCAGCCCCAGCATTTT.